A single sample gave rise to the 32 T cell receptor beta chains below, sequenced in a study of shared clonotypes between healthy human individuals. Produced via immunoSEQ multiplex PCR; TCRdb's table is partial and in-frame only. The table lists over a million clones, approximately 80% of them singletons. The specimen sequenced was memory CD4+ T cells from PBMCs. Subset indicated: CD45RA-negative fraction. These receptors were taken from a man younger than 35 in good health. Some clones in this sample may be carry-over from other donors' samples.

This clone was seen a single time. The chain couples TRBV5-6 to TRBJ1-2; 9 positions match TRBD1. The CDR3 is 13 residues long. V lost 2 bases to trimming and J lost 10 bases; unmatched junction nucleotides: 6. The germline V gene encodes CDR1 SGHDT and CDR2 YYEEEE. The CDR3 loop is CASSFTGGSDYTF. DNA for the CDR3: TGTGCCAGCAGCTTCACAGGGGGCAGTGACTACACCTTC.

The count of this clone is one. CDR3 DNA: TGTGCCAGCTTAGACGCCACCTATACTGAAGCTTTCTTT. Residues: CASLDATYTEAFF. The chain employs TRBV28 and TRBJ1-1; D is unresolved. The CDR3 spans 13 residues. The V gene's germline CDR1 is MDHEN and CDR2 SYDVKM. With 8 bases removed from V and 5 bases from J, the gap between germline ends came to 15 bases. Looking up the rest from reference TRBV28 and TRBJ1-1 gives the full variable domain: DVKVTQSSRYLVKRTGEKVFLECVQDMDHENMFWYRQDPGLGLRLIYFSYDVKMKEKGDIPEGYSVSREKKERFSLILESASTNQTSMYLCASLDATYTEAFFGQGTRLTVV.

V gene TRBV4-1 combines with J gene TRBJ2-5; the D gene is possibly TRBD2 (5 bases). The V gene lost 0 bases and the J gene lost 5 bases, with 10 bases spanning the gap. Germline-derived CDR1 and CDR2 are MGHRA and YSYEKL. This CDR3 has 14 residues. The CDR3 loop is CASSQDLAMETQYF. In DNA, the CDR3 is TGCGCCAGCAGCCAAGATCTAGCCATGGAGACCCAGTACTTC.

For this clone: The same CDR3 can be traced to other DNA sequences in this sample. Written as DNA, the CDR3 is TGTGCCAGTAGTATAAACTCTGGGGCCAACGTCCTGACTTTC. It is translated as CASSINSGANVLTF. The rearrangement joins TRBV19 to TRBJ2-6; no clear D gene. Germline CDR1 is LNHDA and CDR2 is SQIVND (reference sequence). The germline V and J ends were trimmed by 2 bases and 0 bases, with 2 bases remaining between them. The CDR3 length is 14 residues.

The rearrangement joins TRBV28 to TRBJ2-6; no clear D. This CDR3 is 13 amino acids long. The germline V gene encodes CDR1 MDHEN and CDR2 SYDVKM. Trimming took 7 bases from V and 5 from J, leaving 9 bases between them. Here the CDR3 DNA reads TGTGCCAGCACAGTAGGAAGGGCCAACGTCCTGACTTTC. This translates into CASTVGRANVLTF.

Note on this clone: Only one base separates this from a far larger clonotype, so it likely reflects a read error. V and J are TRBV30 and TRBJ1-1; no reliable D call. From germline, CDR1 is GTSNPN and CDR2 SVGIG (reference sequence). V lost 5 bases and J lost 0, with 10 bases in between. The CDR3 spans 13 residues. The CDR3 DNA reads TGTGCCTGGGACTGGAACGTGAACACTGAAGCTTTCTTT. Amino acids: CAWDWNVNTEAFF.

J is TRBJ1-1 and V is TRBV7-3; 8 nucleotides align to TRBD1. The CDR3 has 13 residues. J lost 7 bases, V lost 8 bases, and 9 bases had no gene match. The V gene's germline CDR1 is SGHTA and CDR2 FQGTGA. CDR3 sequence (DNA): TGTGCCAGCGCTCCACAGGGGGAGGTTGAAGCTTTCTTT. Encoded protein: CASAPQGEVEAFF.

This clone was picked up one time. This chain uses TRBV7-2 with TRBJ2-5; 7 nucleotides match TRBD1. Germline V gives CDR1 SGHTA, CDR2 FQGNSA. This CDR3 has 14 amino acids. V shed 1 base and J 9 bases; nucleotides not matched to a gene: 8. Here the CDR3 reads CASSLGPRQGAQYF. The DNA for the CDR3 is TGTGCCAGCAGCTTAGGCCCCCGACAGGGAGCCCAGTACTTC.

The rearrangement uses TRBV4-1 and TRBJ1-5; TRBD1 is a possible D gene (6 bases). Per germline, CDR1 MGHRA and CDR2 YSYEKL. Trimming left V 4 bases short and J 5 bases short, with 18 bases between. CDR3 size: 16 residues. CDR3 nucleotide sequence: TGCGCCAGCAGCCCCGGGGGGCAGGGGCGATATCAGCCCCAGCATTTT. Its translation: CASSPGGQGRYQPQHF.

This chain uses TRBV14 with TRBJ2-5, with unresolved D. The CDR3 length is 13 residues. Trimming cost V 2 bases and J 5 bases, with 9 bases left between them. Germline loops: CDR1 SGHDN, CDR2 FVKESK. The CDR3: CASSQFLRETQYF. For the CDR3, the DNA is TGTGCCAGCAGCCAATTCCTTCGGGAGACCCAGTACTTC.

On this clone itself: A read error may explain this, as a much larger clone is one base away. Additional DNA sequences in this sample encode the identical CDR3. This chain joins TRBV28 and TRBJ1-5; D not certain. Germline V gene lookup returns CDR1 MDHEN and CDR2 SYDVKM. Deletions cut 5 bases from V and 1 base from J, with 3 bases between. The CDR3 sequence is 12 residues long. Written as DNA, the CDR3 is TGTGCCAGCAGTCCGAGCAATCAGCCCCAGCATTTT. Translating gives CASSPSNQPQHF.

The chain carries TRBV18 and TRBJ2-7, with 8 nucleotides matching TRBD2. V shed 7 bases and J 3 bases; nucleotides not matched to a gene: 11. Germline CDR1 is KGHSH and CDR2 is LQKENI. The CDR3 has 15 amino acids. CDR3 nucleotide sequence: TGTGCCAGCTTCGGACTAGCCGGCTCCAGCTACGAGCAGTACTTC. Its translation is CASFGLAGSSYEQYF.

The chain uses TRBV30 and TRBJ1-1; weak D call: TRBD1 (6 bases). Trimming cost V 7 bases and J 4 bases, with 16 bases left between them. The CDR3 length is 13 residues. Germline CDR1 is GTSNPN and CDR2 is SVGIG (reference sequence). This CDR3 reads CAFAGDRGTEAFF. Here the CDR3 DNA reads TGTGCCTTCGCAGGGGATCGGGGCACTGAAGCTTTCTTT.

The chain combines TRBV28 with TRBJ1-5, with unresolved D. V gave up 5 bases and J gave up 9 bases, with 14 bases separating them. This CDR3 has 13 residues. CDR1 is MDHEN, CDR2 SYDVKM, per germline. This chain's CDR3 is CASSPPDMRPQHF. In DNA, the CDR3 is TGTGCCAGCAGTCCCCCCGACATGAGGCCCCAGCATTTT.

Of note for this clone: This specimen includes other DNA sequences encoding the same CDR3. V and J are TRBV5-6 and TRBJ1-2, with D maybe TRBD1 (5 bases). V shed 2 bases and J shed 5 bases, with 7 bases lying between them. There are 12 residues in the CDR3. Germline V CDR1 and CDR2: SGHDT, YYEEEE. The CDR3 loop is CASSFKGYGYTF. Here the CDR3 DNA reads TGTGCCAGCAGCTTTAAGGGGTATGGCTACACCTTC.

V gene TRBV30 combines with J gene TRBJ1-2; D ambiguous. In germline, CDR1 is GTSNPN, CDR2 SVGIG (reference sequence). The V and J ends lost 0 bases and 8 bases respectively, with 13 bases between them. This CDR3 region has 13 residues. In nucleotides, the CDR3 is TGTGCCTGGAGTGTACGGGCGGGTCTGGGCTACACCTTC. It is translated as CAWSVRAGLGYTF. The whole variable domain, filled in from reference TRBV30 and TRBJ1-2, reads SQTIHQWPATLVQPVGSPLSLECTVEGTSNPNLYWYRQAAGRGLQLLFYSVGIGQISSEVPQNLSASRPQDRQFILSSKKLLLSDSGFYLCAWSVRAGLGYTFGSGTRLTVV.

The rearrangement links TRBV5-4 to TRBJ2-1, with D possibly being TRBD1 (5 bases). The germline CDR1 and CDR2 sequences are SGHNT and YYREEE (reference sequence). Trimming stripped 1 base from V and 7 bases from J, with 12 bases between. The CDR3 runs 14 residues. The CDR3 loop is CASSLKTGENEQFF. The CDR3 nucleotides read TGTGCCAGCAGCTTGAAAACAGGAGAGAATGAGCAGTTCTTC. Based on the CDR3 plus reference TRBV5-4 and TRBJ2-1, the full variable domain is ETGVTQSPTHLIKTRGQQVTLRCSSQSGHNTVSWYQQALGQGPQFIFQYYREEENGRGNFPPRFSGLQFPNYSSELNVNALELDDSALYLCASSLKTGENEQFFGPGTRLTVL.

V gene TRBV7-2 combines with J gene TRBJ2-2, with a possible D match to TRBD1 (6 bases). This CDR3 contains 15 residues. Germline lookup yields CDR1 SGHTA and CDR2 FQGNSA. The V end lost 0 bases, the J end lost 7 bases, and 12 bases lay between the germline ends. The CDR3 nucleotides read TGTGCCAGCAGCTTAGCGGCAGGGGTTAACGGGGAGCTGTTTTTT. Protein: CASSLAAGVNGELFF.

The J gene is TRBJ1-1, the V gene TRBV6-1; weak D call: TRBD1 (6 bases). Germline CDR1 MNHNS, CDR2 SASEGT. V shed 7 bases and J shed 0 bases, with 9 bases lying between them. The CDR3 length is 13 residues. The CDR3 nucleotides read TGTGCCAGCACACAGGGCTTGAACACTGAAGCTTTCTTT. It is translated as CASTQGLNTEAFF.

In this sample, this clone turned up a few times. This chain joins TRBV30 and TRBJ2-2; D remains unclear. CDR1 is GTSNPN, CDR2 SVGIG, per germline (reference sequence). The V end lost 5 bases, the J end lost 5 bases, and 9 bases lay between the germline ends. The CDR3 has 12 residues. CDR3: CAWVGNTGELFF. CDR3 coding DNA: TGTGCCTGGGTAGGAAATACCGGGGAGCTGTTTTTT. Complete variable domain (other parts from reference TRBV30 and TRBJ2-2): SQTIHQWPATLVQPVGSPLSLECTVEGTSNPNLYWYRQAAGRGLQLLFYSVGIGQISSEVPQNLSASRPQDRQFILSSKKLLLSDSGFYLCAWVGNTGELFFGEGSRLTVL.

Comment on this clone: At the DNA level, this CDR3 is encoded by other sequences in the same sample as well. The CDR3 loop reads CASSLGLAGVTGELFF. For the CDR3, the DNA is TGCGCCAGCAGCTTGGGGCTAGCGGGGGTCACCGGGGAGCTGTTTTTT. V gene TRBV5-1 combines with J gene TRBJ2-2, with 10 positions matching TRBD2. The length of the CDR3 is 16 residues. Germline V gives CDR1 SGHRS, CDR2 YFSETQ. J was trimmed by 4 bases and V by 0 bases; bases with no gene match: 3.

This clone showed up just once. J is TRBJ1-1 and V is TRBV7-8, with D maybe TRBD1 (5 bases). Trimming took off 4 bases at V and 1 base at J, with 16 bases between the two ends. Germline CDR1 is SGHVS and CDR2 is FQNEAQ. This CDR3 region has 16 residues. CDR3 DNA: TGTGCCAGCAGCTCCCATACGCGACAGTCGAACACTGAAGCTTTCTTT. It codes for CASSSHTRQSNTEAFF.

The chain recombines TRBV5-1 with TRBJ1-1; D is possibly TRBD1 (5 bases). This CDR3 region has 15 residues. The V gene's germline CDR1 is SGHRS and CDR2 YFSETQ. V was shortened by 3 bases and J by 0 bases, with 12 bases between the two germline ends. In DNA, the CDR3 is TGCGCCAGCAGCTGGGATGAGGGGCTGAACACTGAAGCTTTCTTT. Translated, it gives CASSWDEGLNTEAFF.

The chain is built from TRBV25-1 and TRBJ2-1; D gene uncertain. V lost 4 bases and J lost 10, with 8 bases in between. In germline, CDR1 is MGHDK, CDR2 SYGVNS. The CDR3 is made up of 11 amino acids. The CDR3 is CASSAGREQFF. As DNA, the CDR3 is TGTGCCAGCAGTGCCGGACGGGAGCAGTTCTTC.

V and J are TRBV5-6 and TRBJ1-2; 7 bases are shared with TRBD1. With V trimmed by 1 base and J by 4 bases, 7 bases remained unmatched. Germline CDR1 and CDR2: SGHDT and YYEEEE. There are 15 residues in the CDR3. CDR3 in amino acids: CASSLRWAGGYGYTF. DNA for the CDR3: TGTGCCAGCAGCTTGAGGTGGGCAGGGGGCTATGGCTACACCTTC.

This sequence joins TRBV4-2 and TRBJ2-1, with D maybe TRBD2 (6 bases). The V gene's germline CDR1 is LGHNA and CDR2 YNFKEQ. V lost 4 bases and J 2 bases, leaving 24 bases between the germline ends. The CDR3 spans 19 residues. The CDR3 sequence is CASSRMTGTPDPTYNEQFF. The CDR3 DNA reads TGTGCCAGCAGCCGGATGACCGGGACTCCCGACCCGACCTACAATGAGCAGTTCTTC.

This sequence joins TRBV6-1 and TRBJ1-2; maybe TRBD1 (5 bases). The CDR3 contains 16 residues. Trimming removed 0 bases from V and 0 bases from J, with 11 bases in between. In germline, CDR1 is MNHNS, CDR2 SASEGT. In nucleotides, the CDR3 is TGTGCCAGCAGTGAAGCAGGACGGGGACCTAACTATGGCTACACCTTC. It translates to CASSEAGRGPNYGYTF.

The sample holds one count of this clone. The V and J genes are TRBV28 and TRBJ2-5; D is undetermined. Matching the DNA end better, TRBJ2-7 makes the J call doubtful. CDR1 is MDHEN and CDR2 is SYDVKM in the germline V gene. The CDR3 covers 11 residues. The CDR3 region has the DNA TGTGCCAGCAGGCTTCACTACGAGCAGTACTTC. Its translation: CASRLHYEQYF.

The chain has TRBV27 and TRBJ2-7, with D perhaps being TRBD1 or TRBD2 (5 bases each). This CDR3 spans 15 amino acids. Germline-derived CDR1 and CDR2 are MNHEY and SMNVEV (reference sequence). The V end was cut by 3 bases, the J end by 0 bases, with 12 bases between. DNA of the CDR3: TGTGCCAGCAGTTTCGGGGCGGGTCGCTCCTACGAGCAGTACTTC. Translated: CASSFGAGRSYEQYF.

The table lists this clone with a few counts. The CDR3 sequence: CASSLGFEATNEKLFF. DNA of the CDR3: TGTGCCAGCAGTCTAGGGTTCGAGGCTACTAATGAAAAACTGTTTTTT. The chain joins TRBV28 to TRBJ1-4; D call uncertain. Trimming took 5 bases from V and 2 from J, leaving 15 bases between them. The CDR3 runs 16 residues. Germline V gene data show CDR1 as MDHEN and CDR2 as SYDVKM. The full variable domain, rest sourced from reference TRBV28 and TRBJ1-4, is DVKVTQSSRYLVKRTGEKVFLECVQDMDHENMFWYRQDPGLGLRLIYFSYDVKMKEKGDIPEGYSVSREKKERFSLILESASTNQTSMYLCASSLGFEATNEKLFFGSGTQLSVL.

V and J are TRBV30 and TRBJ2-2, with no clear D. The CDR3 spans 11 residues. Deletions cut 7 bases from V and 5 bases from J, with 8 bases between. CDR1 is GTSNPN, CDR2 SVGIG, per germline (reference sequence). Here the CDR3 DNA reads TGTGCCTTCCCTCGGACCGGGGAGCTGTTTTTT. It is translated as CAFPRTGELFF.

This clone showed up just a few times. This sequence joins TRBV6-1 and TRBJ2-5; D is perhaps TRBD2 (5 bases). This CDR3 is built from 13 residues. Germline CDR1 MNHNS, CDR2 SASEGT. Trimming removed 8 bases from V and 4 bases from J, with 14 bases in between. As DNA, the CDR3 is TGTGCCAGCTCGGTGGGAGACGCAGAGACCCAGTACTTC. It codes for CASSVGDAETQYF.